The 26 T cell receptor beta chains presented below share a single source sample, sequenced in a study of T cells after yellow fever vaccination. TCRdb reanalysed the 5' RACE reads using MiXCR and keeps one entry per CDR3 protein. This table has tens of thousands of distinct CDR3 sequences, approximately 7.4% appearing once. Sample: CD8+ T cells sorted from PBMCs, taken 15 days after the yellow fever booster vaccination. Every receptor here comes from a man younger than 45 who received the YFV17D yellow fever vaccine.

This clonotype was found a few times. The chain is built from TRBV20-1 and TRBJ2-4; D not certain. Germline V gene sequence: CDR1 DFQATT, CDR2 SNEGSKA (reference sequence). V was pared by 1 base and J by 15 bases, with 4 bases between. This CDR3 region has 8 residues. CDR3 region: CSARGAYF. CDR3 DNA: TGCAGTGCTAGAGGGGCGTACTTC.

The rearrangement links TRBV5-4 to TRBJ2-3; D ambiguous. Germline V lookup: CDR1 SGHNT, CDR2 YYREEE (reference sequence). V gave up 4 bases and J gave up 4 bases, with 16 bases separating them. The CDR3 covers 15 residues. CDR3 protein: CASSERLNGADTQYF. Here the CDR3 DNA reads TGTGCCAGCAGCGAAAGACTTAACGGAGCAGATACGCAGTATTTT.

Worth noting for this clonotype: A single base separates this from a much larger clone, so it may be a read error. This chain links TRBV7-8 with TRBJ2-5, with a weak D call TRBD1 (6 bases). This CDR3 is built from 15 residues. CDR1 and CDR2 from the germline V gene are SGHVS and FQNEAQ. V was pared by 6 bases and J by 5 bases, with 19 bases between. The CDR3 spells CASRPTGSVDETQYF. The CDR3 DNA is TGTGCCAGCAGGCCTACAGGGAGTGTTGACGAGACCCAGTACTTC.

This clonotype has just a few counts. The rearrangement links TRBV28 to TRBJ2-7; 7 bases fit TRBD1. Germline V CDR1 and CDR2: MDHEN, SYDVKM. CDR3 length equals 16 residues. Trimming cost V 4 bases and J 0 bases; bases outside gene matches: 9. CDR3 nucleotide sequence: TGTGCCAGCAGTTCACTGGACAGGAAGAACTCCTACGAGCAGTACTTC. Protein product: CASSSLDRKNSYEQYF.

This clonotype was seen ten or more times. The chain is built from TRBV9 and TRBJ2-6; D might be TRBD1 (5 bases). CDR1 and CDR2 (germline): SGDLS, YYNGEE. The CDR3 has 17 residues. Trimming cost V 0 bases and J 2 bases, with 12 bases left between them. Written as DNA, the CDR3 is TGTGCCAGCAGCGTAGATCTCGCAGGGCCTGGGGCCAACGTCCTGACTTTC. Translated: CASSVDLAGPGANVLTF.

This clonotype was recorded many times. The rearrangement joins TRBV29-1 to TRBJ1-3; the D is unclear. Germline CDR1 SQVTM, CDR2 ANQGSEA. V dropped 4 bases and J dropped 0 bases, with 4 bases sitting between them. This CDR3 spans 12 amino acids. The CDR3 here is CSVAISGNTIYF. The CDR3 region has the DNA TGCAGCGTTGCTATCTCTGGAAACACCATATATTTT.

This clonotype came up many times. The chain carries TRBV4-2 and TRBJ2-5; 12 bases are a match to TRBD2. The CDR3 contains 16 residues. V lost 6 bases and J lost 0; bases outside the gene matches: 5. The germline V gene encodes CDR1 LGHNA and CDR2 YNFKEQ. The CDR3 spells CASRPTSGRDQETQYF. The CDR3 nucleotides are TGTGCCAGCAGACCGACTAGCGGGAGAGACCAAGAGACCCAGTACTTC.

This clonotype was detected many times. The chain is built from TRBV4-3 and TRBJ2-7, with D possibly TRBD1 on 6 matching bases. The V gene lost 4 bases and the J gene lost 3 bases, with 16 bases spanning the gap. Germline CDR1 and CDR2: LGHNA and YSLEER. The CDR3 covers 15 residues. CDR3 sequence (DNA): TGCGCCAGCAGCCTAAACAGGGAGATAAGCTACGAGCAGTACTTC. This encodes CASSLNREISYEQYF.

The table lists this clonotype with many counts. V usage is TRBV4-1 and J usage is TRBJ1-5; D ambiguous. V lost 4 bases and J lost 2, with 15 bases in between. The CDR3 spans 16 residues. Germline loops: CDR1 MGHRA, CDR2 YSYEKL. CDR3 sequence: CASSPSWGSGNQPQHF. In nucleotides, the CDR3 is TGCGCCAGCAGCCCTTCCTGGGGTAGTGGCAATCAGCCCCAGCATTTT.

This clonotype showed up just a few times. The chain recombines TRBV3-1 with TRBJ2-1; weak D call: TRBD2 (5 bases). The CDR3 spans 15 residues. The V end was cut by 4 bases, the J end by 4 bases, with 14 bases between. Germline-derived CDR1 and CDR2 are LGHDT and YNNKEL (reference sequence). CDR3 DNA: TGTGCCAGCAGCCCCCGGAGACTAACGTACAATGAGCAGTTCTTC. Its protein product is CASSPRRLTYNEQFF.

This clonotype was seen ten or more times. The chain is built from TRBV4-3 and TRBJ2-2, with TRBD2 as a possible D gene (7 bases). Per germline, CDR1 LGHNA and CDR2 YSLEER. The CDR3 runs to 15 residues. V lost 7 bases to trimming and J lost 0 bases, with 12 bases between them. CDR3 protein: CASKGGVTNTGELFF. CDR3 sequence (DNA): TGCGCCAGCAAAGGGGGGGTCACGAACACCGGGGAGCTGTTTTTT.

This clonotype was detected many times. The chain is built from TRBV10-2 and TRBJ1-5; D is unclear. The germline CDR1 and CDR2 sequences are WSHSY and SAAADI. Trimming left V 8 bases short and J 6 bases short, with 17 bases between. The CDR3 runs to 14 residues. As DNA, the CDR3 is TGCGCCAGCGGGTTCGAGCCCCAACTTCAGCCCCAGCATTTT. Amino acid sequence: CASGFEPQLQPQHF.

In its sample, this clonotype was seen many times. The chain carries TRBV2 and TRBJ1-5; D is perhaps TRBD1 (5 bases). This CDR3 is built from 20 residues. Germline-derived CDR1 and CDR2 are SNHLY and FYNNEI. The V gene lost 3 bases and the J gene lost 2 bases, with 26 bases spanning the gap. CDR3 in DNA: TGTGCCAGCAGTGAGGACCCTAGAGTGGAGGGGCGAGAGGGCAATCAGCCCCAGCATTTT. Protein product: CASSEDPRVEGREGNQPQHF.

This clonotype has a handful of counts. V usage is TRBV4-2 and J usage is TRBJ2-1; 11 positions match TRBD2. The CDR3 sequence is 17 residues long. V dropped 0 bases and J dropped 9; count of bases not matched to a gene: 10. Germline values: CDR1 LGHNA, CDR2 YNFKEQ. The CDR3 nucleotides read TGTGCCAGCAGCCAAGATGCGGGACTAGCGGTATTAGTTGAGCAGTTCTTC. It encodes CASSQDAGLAVLVEQFF.

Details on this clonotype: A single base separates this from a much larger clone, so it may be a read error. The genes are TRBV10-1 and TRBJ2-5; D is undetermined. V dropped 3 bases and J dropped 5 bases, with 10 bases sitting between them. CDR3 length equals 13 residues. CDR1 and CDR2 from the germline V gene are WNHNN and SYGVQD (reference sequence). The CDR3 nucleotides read TGCGCCAGCAGTGAAAAGCCAGATGAGACCCAGTACTTC. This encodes CASSEKPDETQYF.

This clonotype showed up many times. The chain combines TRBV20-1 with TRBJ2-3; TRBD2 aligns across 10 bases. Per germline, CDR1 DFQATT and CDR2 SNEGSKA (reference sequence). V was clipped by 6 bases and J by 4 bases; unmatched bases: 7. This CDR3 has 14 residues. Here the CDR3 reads CSAKSGRAPDTQYF. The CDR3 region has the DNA TGCAGTGCGAAGAGCGGGAGGGCCCCAGATACGCAGTATTTT.

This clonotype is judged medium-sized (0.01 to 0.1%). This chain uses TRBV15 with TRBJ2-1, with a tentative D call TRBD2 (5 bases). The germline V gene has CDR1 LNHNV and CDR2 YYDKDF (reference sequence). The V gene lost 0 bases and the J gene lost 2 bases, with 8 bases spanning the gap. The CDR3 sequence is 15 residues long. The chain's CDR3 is CATSRDAGAYNEQFF. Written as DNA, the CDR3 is TGTGCCACCAGCAGAGATGCGGGCGCCTACAATGAGCAGTTCTTC.

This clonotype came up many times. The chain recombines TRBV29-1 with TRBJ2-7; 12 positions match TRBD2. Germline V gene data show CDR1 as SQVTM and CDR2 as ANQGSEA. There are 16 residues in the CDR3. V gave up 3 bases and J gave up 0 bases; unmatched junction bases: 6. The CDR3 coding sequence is TGCAGCGTTGATGCTAGCGGGGGGGATAGCTCCTACGAGCAGTACTTC. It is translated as CSVDASGGDSSYEQYF.

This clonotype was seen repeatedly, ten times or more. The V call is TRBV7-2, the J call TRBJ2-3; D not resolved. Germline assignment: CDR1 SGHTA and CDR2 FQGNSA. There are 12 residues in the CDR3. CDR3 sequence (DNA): TGTGCTTCCCTTGGAGGCACAGATACGCAGTATTTT. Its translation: CASLGGTDTQYF. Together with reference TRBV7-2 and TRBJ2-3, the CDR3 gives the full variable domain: GAGVSQSPSNKVTEKGKDVELRCDPISGHTALYWYRQSLGQGLEFLIYFQGNSAPDKSGLPSDRFSAERTGGSVSTLTIQRTQQEDSAVYLCASLGGTDTQYFGPGTRLTVL.

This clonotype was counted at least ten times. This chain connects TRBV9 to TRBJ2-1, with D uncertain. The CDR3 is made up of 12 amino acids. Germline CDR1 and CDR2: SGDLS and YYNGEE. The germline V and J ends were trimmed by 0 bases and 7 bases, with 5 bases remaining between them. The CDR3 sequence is CASSVVVNEQFF. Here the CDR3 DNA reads TGTGCCAGCAGCGTAGTAGTGAATGAGCAGTTCTTC. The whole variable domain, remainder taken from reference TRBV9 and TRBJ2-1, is DSGVTQTPKHLITATGQRVTLRCSPRSGDLSVYWYQQSLDQGLQFLIQYYNGEERAKGNILERFSAQQFPDLHSELNLSSLELGDSALYFCASSVVVNEQFFGPGTRLTVL.

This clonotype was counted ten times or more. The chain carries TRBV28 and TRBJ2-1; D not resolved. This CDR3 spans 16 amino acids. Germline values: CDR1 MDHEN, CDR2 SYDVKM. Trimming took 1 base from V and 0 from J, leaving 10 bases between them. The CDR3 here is CASSLLGMSSYNEQFF. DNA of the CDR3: TGTGCCAGCAGTTTATTGGGGATGAGCTCCTACAATGAGCAGTTCTTC.

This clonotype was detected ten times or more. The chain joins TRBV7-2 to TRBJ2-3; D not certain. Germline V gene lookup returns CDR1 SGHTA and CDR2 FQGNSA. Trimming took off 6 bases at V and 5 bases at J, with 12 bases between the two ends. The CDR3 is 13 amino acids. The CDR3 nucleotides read TGTGCCAGCAGTCGGGCAGACATAGATACGCAGTATTTT. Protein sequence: CASSRADIDTQYF.

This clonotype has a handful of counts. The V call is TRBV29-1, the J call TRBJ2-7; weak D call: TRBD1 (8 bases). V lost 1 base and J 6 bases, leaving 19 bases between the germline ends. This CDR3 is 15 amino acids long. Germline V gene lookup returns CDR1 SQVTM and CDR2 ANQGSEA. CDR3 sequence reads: CSVEVGDRGGGEQYF. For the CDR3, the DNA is TGCAGCGTTGAAGTCGGCGACAGGGGAGGGGGCGAGCAGTACTTC.

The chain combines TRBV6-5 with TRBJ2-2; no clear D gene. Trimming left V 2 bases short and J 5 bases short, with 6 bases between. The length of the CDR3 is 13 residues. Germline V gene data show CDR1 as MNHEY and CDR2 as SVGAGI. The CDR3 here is CASSYASTGELFF. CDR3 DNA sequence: TGTGCCAGCAGTTACGCCAGTACCGGGGAGCTGTTTTTT.

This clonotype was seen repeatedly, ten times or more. The CDR3 reads CASSFVYEQYF. As DNA, the CDR3 is TGTGCCAGCAGCTTTGTCTACGAGCAGTACTTC. V and J are TRBV7-9 and TRBJ2-7, with D unresolved. Germline V gene lookup returns CDR1 SEHNR and CDR2 FQNEAQ (reference sequence). The CDR3 covers 11 residues. The V and J ends lost 3 bases and 3 bases respectively, with 3 bases between them.

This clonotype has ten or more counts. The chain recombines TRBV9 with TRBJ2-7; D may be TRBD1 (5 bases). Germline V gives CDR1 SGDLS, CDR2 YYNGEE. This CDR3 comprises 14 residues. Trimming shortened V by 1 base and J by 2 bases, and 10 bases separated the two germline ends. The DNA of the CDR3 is TGTGCCAGCAGCGTAACGACAGAAGCCTACGAGCAGTACTTC. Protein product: CASSVTTEAYEQYF.